These T cell receptor beta chains were read from a single sample in a study of response to subunit inactivated influenza vaccine. Via MiXCR, TCRdb re-called the RT-PCR reads, giving one row per CDR3 protein. In the table there are roughly 570,000 distinct CDR3 sequences, over 10% of which are singletons. Here the sequenced sample was PBMCs from blood, taken around seven weeks after vaccination. The receptors here all came from a man aged 45-65 years who received an inactivated influenza vaccine. Each CDR3 is given with its conserved first and last residue. The D gene is left open where the match is weak. Rows may omit the clone size; those that give it use once, few, many or a size class.

v_call	j_call	clone_size	d_call	cdr3_nt	cdr3_aa
TRBV29-1	TRBJ2-3	many	TRBD1	TGCAGCGTTTCCGGGACAGGGCTGACAGATACGCAGTATTTT	CSVSGTGLTDTQYF
TRBV7-2	TRBJ2-7	few	TRBD1	TGTGCCAGCAGCTTAGCCCAGACAGGGTCCGAGCAGTACTTC	CASSLAQTGSEQYF
TRBV6-7	TRBJ2-7	few	TRBD2	TGTGCCAGCAGTTACTCTCCCGGACTAGCGGGGGACTCCTACGAGCAGTACTTC	CASSYSPGLAGDSYEQYF
TRBV7-2	TRBJ1-5	NA	TRBD1	TGTGCCAGCAGCAGCGGACAGGGCTTGAATAAGCCCCAGCATTTT	CASSSGQGLNKPQHF
TRBV12-3/TRBV12-4	TRBJ2-5	few	NA	TGTGCCAGCGGGCCGAGTAAAGAGACCCAGTACTTC	CASGPSKETQYF
TRBV5-1	TRBJ2-4	NA	NA	TGCGCCAGCAGCTTGGGCCGGGTTCCCAAAAACATTCAGTACTTC	CASSLGRVPKNIQYF
TRBV5-5	TRBJ2-7	few	NA	TGTGCCAGCAGCTTGGTTGTAGGAGAGGGGTCCTACGAGCAGTACTTC	CASSLVVGEGSYEQYF
TRBV12-3/TRBV12-4	TRBJ2-5	NA	TRBD1	TGTGCCAGCAGTCCAACGGGGGCAGGGGGCACAGAGACCCAGTACTTC	CASSPTGAGGTETQYF
TRBV12-3/TRBV12-4	TRBJ2-3	NA	NA	TGTGCCAGCAGTTCGGGGGGCTCGCCCGAAACAGAACATAGCACAGATACGCAGTATTTT	CASSSGGSPETEHSTDTQYF
TRBV12-3/TRBV12-4	TRBJ2-1	NA	TRBD1	TGTGCCAGCAGTCTTTTTCCGACAGGGCTCTCCTACAATGAGCAGTTCTTC	CASSLFPTGLSYNEQFF
TRBV10-3	TRBJ2-3	NA	TRBD2	TGTGCCATCAGTGACGGGACTAGCGGCACAGATACGCAGTATTTT	CAISDGTSGTDTQYF